This is a list of T cell receptor beta chains from one sample in a study of control samples from healthy donors and cancer patients. Clones were sequenced by immunoSEQ multiplex PCR, and TCRdb holds only the in-frame ones, with some missing. The table lists about 65,000 clones, 90% of them singletons. Specimen: PBMCs. These receptors all stem from a woman aged 45-65 years with colorectal cancer. The CDR3 runs from the conserved cysteine through the conserved F or W. D genes are given only for firm matches. Size is stated for part of the rows, as once, few or many counts, or as a class when the clone is expanded.

abundance: .; d_gene: TRBD1; j_gene: TRBJ1-2; v_gene: TRBV30; CDR3nt: TGTGCCTGGAGGGGGGACAGAAGGAACTATGGCTACACCTTC; CDR3aa: CAWRGDRRNYGYTF
abundance: .; d_gene: .; j_gene: TRBJ1-5; v_gene: TRBV3-1/TRBV3-2; CDR3nt: TGTGCCAGCAGCCAGGGGGGCAATCAGCCCCAGCATTTT; CDR3aa: CASSQGGNQPQHF
abundance: .; d_gene: .; j_gene: TRBJ1-1; v_gene: TRBV7-9; CDR3nt: TGTGCCAGCAGCTTCCAGGGAGGCACTGAAGCTTTCTTT; CDR3aa: CASSFQGGTEAFF
abundance: once; d_gene: .; j_gene: TRBJ2-3; v_gene: TRBV10-1; CDR3nt: TGCGCCAGCAGTCCCGGGGTTAGCACAGATACGCAGTATTTT; CDR3aa: CASSPGVSTDTQYF
abundance: .; d_gene: .; j_gene: TRBJ2-7; v_gene: TRBV14; CDR3nt: TGTGCCAGCAGCCAAGAACCGCAGTCCACCTACGAGCAGTACTTC; CDR3aa: CASSQEPQSTYEQYF
abundance: .; d_gene: TRBD2; j_gene: TRBJ2-2; v_gene: TRBV28; CDR3nt: TGTGCCAGCACGCTCGCAGGGGGGCTAGCGGGAGATGGCACCGGGGAGCTGTTTTTT; CDR3aa: CASTLAGGLAGDGTGELFF
abundance: .; d_gene: .; j_gene: TRBJ2-3; v_gene: TRBV29-1; CDR3nt: TGCAGCGTTTCCCTGGGGGCAGATACGCAGTATTTT; CDR3aa: CSVSLGADTQYF
abundance: .; d_gene: TRBD1; j_gene: TRBJ2-1; v_gene: TRBV2; CDR3nt: TGTGCCAGCAGAACGGGACAGACCTACAATGAGCAGTTCTTC; CDR3aa: CASRTGQTYNEQFF
abundance: .; d_gene: .; j_gene: TRBJ1-2; v_gene: TRBV19; CDR3nt: TGTGCCAGTAGAGACCTTATGGATGGCTACACCTTC; CDR3aa: CASRDLMDGYTF
abundance: .; d_gene: .; j_gene: TRBJ1-4; v_gene: TRBV19; CDR3nt: TGTGCCAGTAGTACCAAGAGAGATGAAAAACTGTTTTTT; CDR3aa: CASSTKRDEKLFF
abundance: .; d_gene: .; j_gene: TRBJ1-6; v_gene: TRBV12-3/TRBV12-4; CDR3nt: TGTGCCAGCAGTTTCGTGGACTCACCCCTCCACTTT; CDR3aa: CASSFVDSPLHF
abundance: medium-sized; d_gene: .; j_gene: TRBJ1-4; v_gene: TRBV7-2; CDR3nt: TGTGCCAGCAGCTTAGAAGGACGAAGAAAGAATGAAAAACTGTTTTTT; CDR3aa: CASSLEGRRKNEKLFF
abundance: .; d_gene: TRBD2; j_gene: TRBJ2-5; v_gene: TRBV6-1; CDR3nt: TGTGCCAGCAGTGACGGGGTGCTAGCGGGGGCGCTCATCCAAGAGACCCAGTACTTC; CDR3aa: CASSDGVLAGALIQETQYF
abundance: .; d_gene: .; j_gene: TRBJ1-1; v_gene: TRBV6-6; CDR3nt: TGTGCCAGCAGTTACGTGGGAGGGACCGCTGGCGCTGAAGCTTTCTTT; CDR3aa: CASSYVGGTAGAEAFF